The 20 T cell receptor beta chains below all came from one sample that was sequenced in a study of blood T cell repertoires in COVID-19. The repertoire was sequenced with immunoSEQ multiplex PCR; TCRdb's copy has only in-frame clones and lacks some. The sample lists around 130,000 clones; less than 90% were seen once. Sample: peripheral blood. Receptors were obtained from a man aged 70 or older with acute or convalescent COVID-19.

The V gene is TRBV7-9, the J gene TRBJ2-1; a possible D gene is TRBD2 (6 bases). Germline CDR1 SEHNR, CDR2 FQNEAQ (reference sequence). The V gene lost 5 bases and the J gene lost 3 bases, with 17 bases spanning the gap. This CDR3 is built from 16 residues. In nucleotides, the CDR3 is TGTGCCAGCAGCGAAACCGGGGCCGGGAGCTACAATGAGCAGTTCTTC. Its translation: CASSETGAGSYNEQFF. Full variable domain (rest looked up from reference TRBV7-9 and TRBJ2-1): DTGVSQNPRHKITKRGQNVTFRCDPISEHNRLYWYRQTLGQGPEFLTYFQNEAQLEKSRLLSDRFSAERPKGSFSTLEIQRTEQGDSAMYLCASSETGAGSYNEQFFGPGTRLTVL.

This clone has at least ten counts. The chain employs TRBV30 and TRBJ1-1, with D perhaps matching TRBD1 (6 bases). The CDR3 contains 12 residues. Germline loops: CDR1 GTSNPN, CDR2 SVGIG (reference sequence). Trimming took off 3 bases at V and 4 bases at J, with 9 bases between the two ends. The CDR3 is CAWSRGGTEAFF. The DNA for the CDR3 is TGTGCCTGGAGCAGGGGTGGCACTGAAGCTTTCTTT.

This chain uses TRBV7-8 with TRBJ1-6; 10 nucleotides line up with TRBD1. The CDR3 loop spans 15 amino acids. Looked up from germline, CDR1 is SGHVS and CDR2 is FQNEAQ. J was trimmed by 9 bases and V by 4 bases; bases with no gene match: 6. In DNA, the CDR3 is TGTGCCAGCAGCTGGGGGACAGGGGACGGTTCACCCCTCCACTTT. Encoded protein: CASSWGTGDGSPLHF. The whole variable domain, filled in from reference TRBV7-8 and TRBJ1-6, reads GAGVSQSPRYKVAKRGQDVALRCDPISGHVSLFWYQQALGQGPEFLTYFQNEAQLDKSGLPSDRFFAERPEGSVSTLKIQRTQQEDSAVYLCASSWGTGDGSPLHFGNGTRLTVT.

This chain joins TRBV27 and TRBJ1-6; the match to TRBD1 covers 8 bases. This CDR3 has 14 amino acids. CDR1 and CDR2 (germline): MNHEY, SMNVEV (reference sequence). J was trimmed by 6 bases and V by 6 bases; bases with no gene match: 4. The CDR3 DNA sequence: TGTGCCAGCAGAAACAGGGGGAGTAATTCACCCCTCCACTTT. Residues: CASRNRGSNSPLHF.

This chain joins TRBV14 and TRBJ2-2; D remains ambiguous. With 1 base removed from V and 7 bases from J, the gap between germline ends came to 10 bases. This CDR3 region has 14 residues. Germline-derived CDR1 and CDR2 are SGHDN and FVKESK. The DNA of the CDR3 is TGTGCCAGCAGCCAAGTGGGTAGCATCGGGGAGCTGTTTTTT. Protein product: CASSQVGSIGELFF.

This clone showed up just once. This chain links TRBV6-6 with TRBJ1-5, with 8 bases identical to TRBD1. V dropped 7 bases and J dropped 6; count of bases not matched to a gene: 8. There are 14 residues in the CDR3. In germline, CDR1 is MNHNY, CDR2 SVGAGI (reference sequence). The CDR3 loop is CASNGQGMAQPQHF. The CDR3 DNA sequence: TGTGCCAGCAATGGACAGGGTATGGCTCAGCCCCAGCATTTT.

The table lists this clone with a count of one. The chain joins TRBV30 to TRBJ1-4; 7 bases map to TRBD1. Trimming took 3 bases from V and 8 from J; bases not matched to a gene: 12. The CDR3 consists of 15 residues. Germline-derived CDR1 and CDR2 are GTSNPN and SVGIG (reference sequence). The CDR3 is CAWRRNQGVGEKLFF. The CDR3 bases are TGTGCCTGGAGACGAAATCAGGGGGTCGGGGAAAAACTGTTTTTT.

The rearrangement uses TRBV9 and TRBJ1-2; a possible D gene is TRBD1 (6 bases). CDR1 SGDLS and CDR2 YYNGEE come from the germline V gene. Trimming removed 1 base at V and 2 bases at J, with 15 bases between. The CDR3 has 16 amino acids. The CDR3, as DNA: TGTGCCAGCAGCGTAACGGGACAACCTAGCAACTATGGCTACACCTTC. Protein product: CASSVTGQPSNYGYTF. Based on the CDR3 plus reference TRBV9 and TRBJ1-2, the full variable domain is DSGVTQTPKHLITATGQRVTLRCSPRSGDLSVYWYQQSLDQGLQFLIQYYNGEERAKGNILERFSAQQFPDLHSELNLSSLELGDSALYFCASSVTGQPSNYGYTFGSGTRLTVV.

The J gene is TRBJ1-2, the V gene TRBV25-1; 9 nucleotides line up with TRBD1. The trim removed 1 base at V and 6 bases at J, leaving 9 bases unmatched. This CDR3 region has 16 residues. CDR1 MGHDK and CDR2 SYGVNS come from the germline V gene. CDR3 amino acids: CASSESGTGLPHGYTF. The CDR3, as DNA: TGTGCCAGCAGTGAATCTGGGACAGGGCTCCCACATGGCTACACCTTC.

The CDR3 sequence is CASSPDTRDTEAFF. The CDR3 region has the DNA TGTGCCAGCAGCCCGGACACAAGGGACACTGAAGCTTTCTTT. V and J are TRBV5-4 and TRBJ1-1; possible D gene TRBD1, 5 bases. V dropped 4 bases and J dropped 3 bases, with 13 bases sitting between them. This CDR3 is 14 amino acids long. CDR1 is SGHNT, CDR2 YYREEE, per germline (reference sequence).

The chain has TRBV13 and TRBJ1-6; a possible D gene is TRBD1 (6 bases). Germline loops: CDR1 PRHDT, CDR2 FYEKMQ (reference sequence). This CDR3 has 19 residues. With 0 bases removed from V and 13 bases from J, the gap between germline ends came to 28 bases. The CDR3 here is CASSLGGRGGRSSVEPLHF. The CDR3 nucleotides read TGTGCCAGCAGCTTAGGTGGGAGAGGGGGAAGGAGCAGTGTTGAGCCCCTCCACTTT.

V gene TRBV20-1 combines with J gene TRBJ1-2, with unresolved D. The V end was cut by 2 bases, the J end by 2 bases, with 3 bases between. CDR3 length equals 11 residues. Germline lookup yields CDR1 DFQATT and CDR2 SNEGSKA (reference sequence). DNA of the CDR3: TGCAGTGCTAGATCAAACTATGGCTACACCTTC. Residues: CSARSNYGYTF.

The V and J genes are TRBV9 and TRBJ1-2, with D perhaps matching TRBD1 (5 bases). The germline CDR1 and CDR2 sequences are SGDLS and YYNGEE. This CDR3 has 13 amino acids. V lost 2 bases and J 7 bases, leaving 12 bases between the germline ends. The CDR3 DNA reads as TGTGCCAGCAGCGTGGGACTCGAGGGTGGCTACACCTTC. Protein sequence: CASSVGLEGGYTF.

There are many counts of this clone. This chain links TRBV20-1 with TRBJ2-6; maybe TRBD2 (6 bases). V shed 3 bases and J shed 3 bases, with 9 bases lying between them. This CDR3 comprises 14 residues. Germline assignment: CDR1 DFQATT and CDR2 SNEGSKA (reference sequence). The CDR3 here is CSASYGGGANVLTF. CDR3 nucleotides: TGCAGTGCTAGTTACGGGGGTGGGGCCAACGTCCTGACTTTC.

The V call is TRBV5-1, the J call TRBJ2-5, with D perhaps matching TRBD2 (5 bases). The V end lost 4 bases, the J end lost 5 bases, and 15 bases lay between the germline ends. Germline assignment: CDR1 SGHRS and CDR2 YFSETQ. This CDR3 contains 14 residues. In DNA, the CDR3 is TGCGCCAGCAGCGAACGGGGTCGCGGGGAGACCCAGTACTTC. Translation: CASSERGRGETQYF.

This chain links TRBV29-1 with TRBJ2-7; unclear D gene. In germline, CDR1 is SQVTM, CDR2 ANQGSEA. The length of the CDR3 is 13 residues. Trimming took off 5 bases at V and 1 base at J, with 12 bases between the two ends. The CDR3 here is CSVRLLESYEQYF. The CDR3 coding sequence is TGCAGCGTTCGTCTCCTGGAGTCCTACGAGCAGTACTTC.

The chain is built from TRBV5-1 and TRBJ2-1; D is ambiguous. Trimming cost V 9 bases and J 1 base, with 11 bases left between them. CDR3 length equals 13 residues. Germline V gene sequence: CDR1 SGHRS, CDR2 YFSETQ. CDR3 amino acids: CATSDTSYNEQFF. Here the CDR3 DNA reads TGCGCCACATCAGACACATCCTACAATGAGCAGTTCTTC.

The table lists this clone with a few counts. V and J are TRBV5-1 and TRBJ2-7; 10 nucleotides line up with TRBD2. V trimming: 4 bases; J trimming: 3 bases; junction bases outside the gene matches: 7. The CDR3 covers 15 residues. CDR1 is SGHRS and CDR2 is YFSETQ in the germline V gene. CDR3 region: CASSPVAGGDYEQYF. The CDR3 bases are TGCGCCAGCAGCCCCGTAGCGGGGGGCGACTACGAGCAGTACTTC.

CDR3 in DNA: TGTGCCAGCACAACAGGGGGCGGGGGCAATCAGCCCCAGCATTTT. This sequence encodes CASTTGGGGNQPQHF. V usage is TRBV2 and J usage is TRBJ1-5; 9 bases map to TRBD1. Trimming cost V 7 bases and J 2 bases; bases outside gene matches: 6. This CDR3 comprises 15 residues. Per germline, CDR1 SNHLY and CDR2 FYNNEI.

CDR3: CASSLARGYTEAFF. CDR3 sequence (DNA): TGTGCCAGCAGCTTGGCCAGGGGGTACACTGAAGCTTTCTTT. The V gene is TRBV5-6, the J gene TRBJ1-1; 7 nucleotides align to TRBD1. The CDR3 contains 14 residues. The V and J ends lost 0 bases and 3 bases, in that order; junction bases with no gene match: 2. Germline CDR1 is SGHDT and CDR2 is YYEEEE.